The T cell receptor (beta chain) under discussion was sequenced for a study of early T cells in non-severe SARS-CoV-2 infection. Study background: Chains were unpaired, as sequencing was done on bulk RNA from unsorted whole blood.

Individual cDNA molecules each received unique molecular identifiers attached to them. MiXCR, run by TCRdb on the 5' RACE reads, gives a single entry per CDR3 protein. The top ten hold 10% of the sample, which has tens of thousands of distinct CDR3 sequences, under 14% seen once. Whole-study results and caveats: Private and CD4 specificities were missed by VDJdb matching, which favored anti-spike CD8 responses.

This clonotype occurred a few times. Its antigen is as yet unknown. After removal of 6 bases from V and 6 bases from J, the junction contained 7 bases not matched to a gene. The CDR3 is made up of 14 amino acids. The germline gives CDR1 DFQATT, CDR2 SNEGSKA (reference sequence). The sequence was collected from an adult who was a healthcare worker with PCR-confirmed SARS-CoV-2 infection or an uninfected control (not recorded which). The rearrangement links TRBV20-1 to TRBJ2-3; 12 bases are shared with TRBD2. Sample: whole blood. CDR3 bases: TGCAGTGCAGTGCTAGCGGGGGGGCATGATACGCAGTATTTT. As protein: CSAVLAGGHDTQYF.